This TCR beta chain originates from a study of T cell responses to AZD1222 COVID-19 vaccine. Analysis merged second doses at about 4 or about 12 weeks. Study observations and caveats: The donor group comprised mostly white British people and more females; the analysis possibly underestimated clonal diversity. Seropositivity was recorded at baseline in only a handful of AZD1222 recipients.

The V end was cut by 5 bases, the J end by 7 bases, with 12 bases between. This CDR3 has 12 amino acids. Per germline, CDR1 SNHLY and CDR2 FYNNEI. Comments on this clone: Antigen unknown.

Assay used: immunoSEQ multiplex PCR; TCRdb lists only in-frame clones, some missing. The sample lists 90,000 to 100,000 clones, 85% seen once, with about 4.5% in the top ten. Sample: peripheral blood, taken 28 days after the second AZD1222 dose. This TCR was sampled from an adult who received the AZD1222 COVID-19 vaccine. The chain couples TRBV2 to TRBJ2-7; no firm D call. The CDR3 DNA follows: TGTGCCAGCAGTAAGGATAGTTGGGAGCAGTACTTC. This gives the protein CASSKDSWEQYF. The whole variable domain, filled in from reference TRBV2 and TRBJ2-7, reads EPEVTQTPSHQVTQMGQEVILRCVPISNHLYFYWYRQILGQKVEFLVSFYNNEISEKSEIFDDQFSVERPDGSNFTLKIRSTKLEDSAMYFCASSKDSWEQYFGPGTRLTVT.